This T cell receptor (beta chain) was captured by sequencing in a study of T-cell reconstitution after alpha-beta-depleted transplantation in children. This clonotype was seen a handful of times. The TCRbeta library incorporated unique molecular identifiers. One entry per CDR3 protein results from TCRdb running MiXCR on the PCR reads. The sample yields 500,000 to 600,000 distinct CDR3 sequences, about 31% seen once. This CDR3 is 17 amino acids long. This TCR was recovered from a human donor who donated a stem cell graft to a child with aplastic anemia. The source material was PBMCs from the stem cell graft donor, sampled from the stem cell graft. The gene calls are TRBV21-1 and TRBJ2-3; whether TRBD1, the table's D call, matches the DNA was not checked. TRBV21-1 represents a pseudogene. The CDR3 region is CASSNPFQGIGTDTQYF. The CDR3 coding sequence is TGTGCCAGCAGCAACCCTTTTCAGGGGATCGGCACAGATACGCAGTATTTT.